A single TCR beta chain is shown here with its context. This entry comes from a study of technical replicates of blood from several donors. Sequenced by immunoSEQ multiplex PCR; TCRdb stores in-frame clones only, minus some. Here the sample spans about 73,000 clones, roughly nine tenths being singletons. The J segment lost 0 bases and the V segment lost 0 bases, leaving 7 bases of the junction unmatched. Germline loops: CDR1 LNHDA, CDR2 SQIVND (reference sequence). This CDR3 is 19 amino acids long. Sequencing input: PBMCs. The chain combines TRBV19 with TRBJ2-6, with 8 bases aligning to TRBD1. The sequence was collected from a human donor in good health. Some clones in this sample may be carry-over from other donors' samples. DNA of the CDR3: TGTGCCAGTAGTATAGAAGGGACAGGTTTCAGCTCTGGGGCCAACGTCCTGACTTTC. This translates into CASSIEGTGFSSGANVLTF.